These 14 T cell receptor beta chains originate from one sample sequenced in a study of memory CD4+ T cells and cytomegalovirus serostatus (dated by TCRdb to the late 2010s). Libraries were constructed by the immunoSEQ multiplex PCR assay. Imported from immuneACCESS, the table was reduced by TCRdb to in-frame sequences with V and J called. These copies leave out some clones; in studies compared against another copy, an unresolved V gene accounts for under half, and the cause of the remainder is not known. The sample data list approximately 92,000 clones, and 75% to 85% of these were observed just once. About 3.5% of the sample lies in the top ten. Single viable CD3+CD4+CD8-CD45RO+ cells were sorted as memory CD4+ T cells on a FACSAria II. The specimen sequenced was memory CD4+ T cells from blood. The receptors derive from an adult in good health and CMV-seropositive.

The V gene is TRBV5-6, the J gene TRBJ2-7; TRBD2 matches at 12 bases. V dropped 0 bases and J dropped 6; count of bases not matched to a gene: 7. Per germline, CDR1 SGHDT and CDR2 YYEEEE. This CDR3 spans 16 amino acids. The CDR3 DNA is TGTGCCAGCAGCTTGGACGGACTAGCGGGATTTAGCGAGCAGTACTTC. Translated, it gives CASSLDGLAGFSEQYF.

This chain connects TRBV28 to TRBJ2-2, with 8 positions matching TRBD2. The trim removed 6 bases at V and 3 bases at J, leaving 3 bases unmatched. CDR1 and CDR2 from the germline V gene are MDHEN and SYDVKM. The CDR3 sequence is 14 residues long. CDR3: CASRAGGYTGELFF. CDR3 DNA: TGTGCCAGCAGGGCGGGGGGATACACCGGGGAGCTGTTTTTT. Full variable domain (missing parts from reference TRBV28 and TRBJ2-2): DVKVTQSSRYLVKRTGEKVFLECVQDMDHENMFWYRQDPGLGLRLIYFSYDVKMKEKGDIPEGYSVSREKKERFSLILESASTNQTSMYLCASRAGGYTGELFFGEGSRLTVL.

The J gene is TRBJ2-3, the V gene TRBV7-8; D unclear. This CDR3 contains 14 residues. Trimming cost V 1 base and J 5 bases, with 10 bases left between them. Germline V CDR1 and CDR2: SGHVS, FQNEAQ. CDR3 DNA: TGTGCCAGCAGCTTAGGCAGGCACAAAGATACGCAGTATTTT. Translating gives CASSLGRHKDTQYF.

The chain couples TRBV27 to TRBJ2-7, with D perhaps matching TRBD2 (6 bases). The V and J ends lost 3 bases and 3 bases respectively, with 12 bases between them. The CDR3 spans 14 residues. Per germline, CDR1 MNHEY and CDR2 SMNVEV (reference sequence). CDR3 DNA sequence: TGTGCCAGCAGTTTTTTCGGGGGACGCTACGAGCAGTACTTC. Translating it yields CASSFFGGRYEQYF.

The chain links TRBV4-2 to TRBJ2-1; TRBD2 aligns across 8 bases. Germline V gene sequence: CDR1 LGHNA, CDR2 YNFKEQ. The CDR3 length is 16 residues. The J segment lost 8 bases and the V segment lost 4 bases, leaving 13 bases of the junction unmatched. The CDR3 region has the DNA TGTGCCAGCAGCCGCTTTGGAGCGGGAGAGATGGATGAGCAGTTCTTC. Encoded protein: CASSRFGAGEMDEQFF.

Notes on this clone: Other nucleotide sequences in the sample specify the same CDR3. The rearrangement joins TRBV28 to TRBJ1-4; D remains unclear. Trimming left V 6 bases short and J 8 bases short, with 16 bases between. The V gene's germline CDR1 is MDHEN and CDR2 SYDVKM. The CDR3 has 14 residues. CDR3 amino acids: CASSSGTVKEKLFF. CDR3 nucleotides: TGTGCCAGCAGCTCGGGAACGGTGAAGGAAAAACTGTTTTTT.

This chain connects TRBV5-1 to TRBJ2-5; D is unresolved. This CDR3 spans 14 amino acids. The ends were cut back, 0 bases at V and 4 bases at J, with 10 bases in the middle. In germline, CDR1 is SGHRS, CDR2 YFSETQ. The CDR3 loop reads CASSLAEITETQYF. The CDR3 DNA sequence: TGCGCCAGCAGCTTGGCCGAAATCACAGAGACCCAGTACTTC.

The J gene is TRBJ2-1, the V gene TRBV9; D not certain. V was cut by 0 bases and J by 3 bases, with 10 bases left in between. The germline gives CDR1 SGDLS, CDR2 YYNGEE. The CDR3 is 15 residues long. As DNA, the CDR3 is TGTGCCAGCAGCGTAGCGGGCGTGGACTACAATGAGCAGTTCTTC. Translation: CASSVAGVDYNEQFF.

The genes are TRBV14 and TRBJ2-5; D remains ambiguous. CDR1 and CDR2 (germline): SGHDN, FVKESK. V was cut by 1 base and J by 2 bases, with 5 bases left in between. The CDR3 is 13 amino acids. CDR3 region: CASSQGMQETQYF. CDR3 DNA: TGTGCCAGCAGCCAAGGAATGCAAGAGACCCAGTACTTC.

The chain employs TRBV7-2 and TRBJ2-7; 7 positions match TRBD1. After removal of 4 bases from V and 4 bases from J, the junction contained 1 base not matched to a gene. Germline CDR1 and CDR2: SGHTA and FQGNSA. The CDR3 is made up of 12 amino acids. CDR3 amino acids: CASSSQGYEQYF. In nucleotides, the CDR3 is TGTGCCAGCAGCTCACAGGGGTACGAGCAGTACTTC. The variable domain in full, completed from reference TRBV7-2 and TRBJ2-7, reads GAGVSQSPSNKVTEKGKDVELRCDPISGHTALYWYRQSLGQGLEFLIYFQGNSAPDKSGLPSDRFSAERTGGSVSTLTIQRTQQEDSAVYLCASSSQGYEQYFGPGTRLTVT.

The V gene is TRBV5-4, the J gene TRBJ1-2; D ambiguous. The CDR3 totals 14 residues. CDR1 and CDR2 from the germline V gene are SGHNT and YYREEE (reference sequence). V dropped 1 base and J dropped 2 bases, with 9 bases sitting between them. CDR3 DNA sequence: TGTGCCAGCAGCTTGATGGCCTTAAACTATGGCTACACCTTC. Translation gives CASSLMALNYGYTF.

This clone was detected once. CDR3: CASSATDRLGSPLHF. DNA for the CDR3: TGTGCCAGCAGCGCGACGGACAGGTTGGGTTCACCCCTCCACTTT. This chain joins TRBV7-2 and TRBJ1-6; 7 bases match TRBD1. There are 15 residues in the CDR3. The V gene's germline CDR1 is SGHTA and CDR2 FQGNSA. V lost 5 bases, J lost 9 bases, and 10 bases stayed unmatched.

DNA of the CDR3: TGTGCCAGCAGCTCGCAGGCAAGGACCCAGTACTTC. Translating it yields CASSSQARTQYF. The chain combines TRBV7-9 with TRBJ2-5; no clear D. V lost 4 bases to trimming and J lost 7 bases, with 10 bases between them. Germline CDR1 and CDR2: SEHNR and FQNEAQ (reference sequence). This CDR3 comprises 12 residues. Filled out from reference TRBV7-9 and TRBJ2-5, the complete variable domain reads DTGVSQNPRHKITKRGQNVTFRCDPISEHNRLYWYRQTLGQGPEFLTYFQNEAQLEKSRLLSDRFSAERPKGSFSTLEIQRTEQGDSAMYLCASSSQARTQYFGPGTRLLVL.

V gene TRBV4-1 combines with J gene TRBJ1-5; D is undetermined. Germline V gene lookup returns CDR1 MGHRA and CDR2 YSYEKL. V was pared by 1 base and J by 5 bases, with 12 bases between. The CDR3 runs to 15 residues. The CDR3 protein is CASSQGRTIYQPQHF. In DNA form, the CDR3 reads TGCGCCAGCAGCCAAGGCAGAACGATTTATCAGCCCCAGCATTTT.